The T cell receptor (beta chain) under discussion was sequenced for a study of Ad26.COV2.S vaccination and SARS-CoV-2 variants. As concerns this clone: The antigen remains undetermined.

Trimming shortened V by 6 bases and J by 6 bases, and 21 bases separated the two germline ends. This CDR3 comprises 16 residues. Germline V lookup: CDR1 SNHLY, CDR2 FYNNEI. The protocol was immunoSEQ multiplex PCR, while the TCRdb copy is restricted to in-frame clones and leaves out a portion. The sample has under 150,000 clones, roughly 88% seen once. Points from the study as a whole: Those who received vaccine or placebo ended up with similar non-spike TCR breadth.

The chain employs TRBV2 and TRBJ2-1, with D possibly called TRBD1 or TRBD2 (5 bases each). The sequencing used peripheral blood, collected after recovery from COVID-19. The TCR was taken from a human donor who had recovered from COVID-19. Here the CDR3 reads CASSPDLGVWGNEQFF. For the CDR3, the DNA is TGTGCCAGCAGCCCCGATTTGGGGGTTTGGGGCAATGAGCAGTTCTTC.